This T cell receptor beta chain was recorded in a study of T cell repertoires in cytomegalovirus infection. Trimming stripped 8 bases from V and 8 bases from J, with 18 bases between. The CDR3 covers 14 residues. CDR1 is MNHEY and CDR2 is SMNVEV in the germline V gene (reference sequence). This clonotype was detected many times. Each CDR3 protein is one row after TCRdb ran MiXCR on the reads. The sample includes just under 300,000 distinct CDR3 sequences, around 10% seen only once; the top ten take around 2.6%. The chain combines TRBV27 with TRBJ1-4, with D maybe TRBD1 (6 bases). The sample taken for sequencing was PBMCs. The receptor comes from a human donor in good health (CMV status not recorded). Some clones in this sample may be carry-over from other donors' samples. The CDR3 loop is CASGDRTLVEKLFF. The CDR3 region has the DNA TGTGCCAGCGGAGACAGGACCCTAGTAGAAAAACTGTTTTTT.